The entry below gives a single T cell receptor beta chain sequence along with its context. Its antigen is not known. The entry originates in a study of response to subunit inactivated influenza vaccine. TCRdb re-called the RT-PCR reads through MiXCR, storing one row per CDR3 protein. The sample lists 550,000 to 800,000 distinct CDR3 sequences; roughly 13% were seen once. Study-level findings and limits: It was the authors' suggestion that each seasonal influenza vaccination recruits few new T cells.

With 3 bases removed from V and 6 bases from J, the gap between germline ends came to 12 bases. Germline V gene data show CDR1 as DFQATT and CDR2 as SNEGSKA (reference sequence). The CDR3 is 12 amino acids. V and J are TRBV20-1 and TRBJ2-7; D may match TRBD1 or TRBD2 (5 bases each). The specimen comprised PBMCs from blood, sampled 14 to 15 days before vaccination. This clonotype was obtained from a man aged 50 or older who received an inactivated influenza vaccine. The CDR3 reads CSASRQGPEQYF. CDR3 DNA sequence: TGCAGTGCTAGTAGGCAGGGACCCGAGCAGTACTTC.